The following is a T cell receptor beta chain sequence with its context. Germline-derived CDR1 and CDR2 are SQVTM and ANQGSEA. There are 13 residues in the CDR3. V shed 3 bases and J shed 3 bases, with 10 bases lying between them. The sample originates from a study of blood T cell repertoires in COVID-19. Study overall: Italy, Spain and the United States were the sources of the convalescent and acute COVID-19 samples. T cells, B-cell-depleted T cells, or PBMCs supplied cDNA or gDNA.

Authors' processing steps: Estimation of nucleated cell counts was performed using reference gene primer amplification. The data were produced by immunoSEQ multiplex PCR, yet TCRdb's version contains in-frame clones alone and is incomplete. The DNA was the basis for D and trimming; V, J and clone size are from that table. This sample has about 240,000 clones, with approximately 78% found just once. The source is an older woman with active or convalescent COVID-19. The rearrangement links TRBV29-1 to TRBJ2-3; maybe TRBD1 (5 bases). The sample taken for sequencing was peripheral blood. The CDR3 nucleotides are TGCAGCGTTGACTCCCCAGGGACAGATACGCAGTATTTT. Translating it yields CSVDSPGTDTQYF.